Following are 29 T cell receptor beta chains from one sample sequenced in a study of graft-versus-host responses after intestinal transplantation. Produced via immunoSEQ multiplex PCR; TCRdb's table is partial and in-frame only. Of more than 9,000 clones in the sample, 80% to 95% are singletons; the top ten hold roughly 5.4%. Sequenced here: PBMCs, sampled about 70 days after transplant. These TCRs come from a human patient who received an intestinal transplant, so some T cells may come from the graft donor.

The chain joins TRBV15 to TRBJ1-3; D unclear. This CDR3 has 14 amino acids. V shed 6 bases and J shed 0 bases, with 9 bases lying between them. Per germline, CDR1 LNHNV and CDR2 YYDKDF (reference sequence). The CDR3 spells CATSGVGSGNTIYF. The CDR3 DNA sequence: TGTGCCACCAGTGGAGTGGGCTCTGGAAACACCATATATTTT.

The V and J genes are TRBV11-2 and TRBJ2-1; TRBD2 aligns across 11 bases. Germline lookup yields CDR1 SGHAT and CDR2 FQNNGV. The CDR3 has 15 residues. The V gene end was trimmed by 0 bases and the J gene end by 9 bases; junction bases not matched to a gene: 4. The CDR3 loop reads CASSLELAGAAEQFF. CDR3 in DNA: TGTGCCAGCAGCTTAGAACTAGCGGGAGCCGCTGAGCAGTTCTTC. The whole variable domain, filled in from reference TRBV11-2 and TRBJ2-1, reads EAGVAQSPRYKIIEKRQSVAFWCNPISGHATLYWYQQILGQGPKLLIQFQNNGVVDDSQLPKDRFSAERLKGVDSTLKIQPAKLEDSAVYLCASSLELAGAAEQFFGPGTRLTVL.

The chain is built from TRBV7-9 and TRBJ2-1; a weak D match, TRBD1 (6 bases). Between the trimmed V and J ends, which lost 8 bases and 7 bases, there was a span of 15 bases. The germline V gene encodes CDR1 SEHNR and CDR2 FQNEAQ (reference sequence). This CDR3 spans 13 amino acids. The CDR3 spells CASDTTGKNEQFF. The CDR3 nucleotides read TGTGCCAGCGATACTACAGGGAAAAATGAGCAGTTCTTC.

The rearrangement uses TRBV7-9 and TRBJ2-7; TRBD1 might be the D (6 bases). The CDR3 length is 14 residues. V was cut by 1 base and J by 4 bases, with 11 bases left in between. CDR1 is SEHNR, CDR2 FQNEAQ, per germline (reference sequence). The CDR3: CASSLGDNPYEQYF. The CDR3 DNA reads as TGTGCCAGCAGCTTAGGGGACAATCCTTACGAGCAGTACTTC.

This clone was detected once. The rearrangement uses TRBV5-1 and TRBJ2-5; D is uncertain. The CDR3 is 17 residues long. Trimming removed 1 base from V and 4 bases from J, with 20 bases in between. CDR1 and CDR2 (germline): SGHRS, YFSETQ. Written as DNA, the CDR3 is TGCGCCAGCAGCTTGTGGAAGAGGCTTTCCTCCCCAGAGACCCAGTACTTC. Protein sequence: CASSLWKRLSSPETQYF.

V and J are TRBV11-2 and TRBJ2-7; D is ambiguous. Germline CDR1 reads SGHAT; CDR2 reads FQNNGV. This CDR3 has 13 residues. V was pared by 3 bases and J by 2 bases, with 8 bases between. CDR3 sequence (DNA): TGTGCCAGCAGCTTCCACCGTCCCTACGAGCAGTACTTC. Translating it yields CASSFHRPYEQYF.

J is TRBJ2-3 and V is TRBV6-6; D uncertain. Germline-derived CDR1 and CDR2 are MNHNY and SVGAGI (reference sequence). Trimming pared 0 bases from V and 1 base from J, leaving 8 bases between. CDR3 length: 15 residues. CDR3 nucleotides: TGTGCCAGCAGTTACTCGAGAGGAGGCACAGATACGCAGTATTTT. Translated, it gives CASSYSRGGTDTQYF.

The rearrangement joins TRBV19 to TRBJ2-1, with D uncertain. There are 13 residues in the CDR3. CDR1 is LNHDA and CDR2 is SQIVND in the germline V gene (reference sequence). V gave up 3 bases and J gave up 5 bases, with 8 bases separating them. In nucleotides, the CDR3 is TGTGCCAGTAGTATCGGAGCTAACAATGAGCAGTTCTTC. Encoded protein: CASSIGANNEQFF.

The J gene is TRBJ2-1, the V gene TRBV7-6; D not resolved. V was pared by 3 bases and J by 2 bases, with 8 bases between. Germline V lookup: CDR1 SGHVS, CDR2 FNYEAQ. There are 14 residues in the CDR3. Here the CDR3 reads CASSFYETYNEQFF. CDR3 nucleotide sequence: TGTGCCAGCAGCTTCTACGAGACCTACAATGAGCAGTTCTTC.

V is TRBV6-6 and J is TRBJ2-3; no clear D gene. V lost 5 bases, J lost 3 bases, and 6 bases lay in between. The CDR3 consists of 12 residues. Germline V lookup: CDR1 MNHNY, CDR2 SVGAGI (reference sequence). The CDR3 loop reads CASSPITDTQYF. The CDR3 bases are TGTGCCAGCAGTCCTATTACAGATACGCAGTATTTT.

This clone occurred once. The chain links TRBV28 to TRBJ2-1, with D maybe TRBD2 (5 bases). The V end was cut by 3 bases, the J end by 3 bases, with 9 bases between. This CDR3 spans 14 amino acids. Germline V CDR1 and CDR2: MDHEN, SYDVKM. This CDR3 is CASSLRAYYNEQFF. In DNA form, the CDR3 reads TGTGCCAGCAGTTTGAGGGCTTACTACAATGAGCAGTTCTTC.

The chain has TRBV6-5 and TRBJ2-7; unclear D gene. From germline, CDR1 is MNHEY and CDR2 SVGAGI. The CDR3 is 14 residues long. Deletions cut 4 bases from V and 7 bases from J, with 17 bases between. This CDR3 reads CASSSGIENPEQYF. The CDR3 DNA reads TGTGCCAGCAGTTCGGGCATCGAAAACCCTGAGCAGTACTTC.

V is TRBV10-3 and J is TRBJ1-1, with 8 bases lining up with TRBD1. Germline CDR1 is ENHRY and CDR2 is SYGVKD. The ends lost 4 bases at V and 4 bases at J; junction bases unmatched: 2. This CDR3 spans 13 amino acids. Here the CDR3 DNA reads TGTGCCATCAGTGGGACAGGGCGCACTGAAGCTTTCTTT. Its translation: CAISGTGRTEAFF.

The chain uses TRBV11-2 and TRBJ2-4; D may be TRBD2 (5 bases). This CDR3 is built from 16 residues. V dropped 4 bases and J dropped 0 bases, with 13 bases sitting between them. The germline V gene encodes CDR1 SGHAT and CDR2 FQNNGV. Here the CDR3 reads CASSSLAELAKNIQYF. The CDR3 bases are TGTGCCAGCAGCTCCCTAGCTGAGCTAGCCAAAAACATTCAGTACTTC.

CDR3 residues: CASSEGLNNEQFF. The CDR3 bases are TGCGCCAGCAGCGAGGGACTTAACAATGAGCAGTTCTTC. The chain recombines TRBV5-1 with TRBJ2-1, with D perhaps matching TRBD2 (6 bases). Trimming removed 4 bases at V and 5 bases at J, with 10 bases between. This CDR3 has 13 amino acids. Germline-derived CDR1 and CDR2 are SGHRS and YFSETQ.

DNA for the CDR3: TGTGCCAGCAGCGCCGAGGGAGGTTGGACTGAAGCTTTCTTT. Translated: CASSAEGGWTEAFF. The rearrangement uses TRBV9 and TRBJ1-1; D gene unclear. The CDR3 consists of 14 residues. With 3 bases removed from V and 5 bases from J, the gap between germline ends came to 14 bases. The germline V gene has CDR1 SGDLS and CDR2 YYNGEE.

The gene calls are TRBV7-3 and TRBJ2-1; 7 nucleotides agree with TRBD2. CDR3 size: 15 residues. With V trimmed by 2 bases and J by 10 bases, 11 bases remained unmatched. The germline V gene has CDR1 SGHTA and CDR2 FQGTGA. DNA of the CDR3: TGTGCCAGCAGCTTAGTTTCTAGTCTAGCGGCAGAGCAGTTCTTC. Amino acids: CASSLVSSLAAEQFF. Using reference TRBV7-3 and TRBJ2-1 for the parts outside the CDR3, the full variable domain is GAGVSQTPSNKVTEKGKYVELRCDPISGHTALYWYRQSLGQGPEFLIYFQGTGAADDSGLPNDRFFAVRPEGSVSTLKIQRTERGDSAVYLCASSLVSSLAAEQFFGPGTRLTVL.

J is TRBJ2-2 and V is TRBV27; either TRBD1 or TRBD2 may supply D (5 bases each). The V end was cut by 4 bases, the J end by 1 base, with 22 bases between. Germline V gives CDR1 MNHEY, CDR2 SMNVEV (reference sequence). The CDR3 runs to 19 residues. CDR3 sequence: CASSSITRDGNGNTGELFF. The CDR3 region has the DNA TGTGCCAGCAGTTCCATTACCCGGGACGGGAACGGGAACACCGGGGAGCTGTTTTTT.

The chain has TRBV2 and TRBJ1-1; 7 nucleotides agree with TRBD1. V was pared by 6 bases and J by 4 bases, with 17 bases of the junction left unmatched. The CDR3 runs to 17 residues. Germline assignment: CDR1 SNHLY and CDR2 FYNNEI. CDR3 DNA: TGTGCCAGCAGAGATCCATACGGGACAGTCAATTCCACTGAAGCTTTCTTT. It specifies CASRDPYGTVNSTEAFF.

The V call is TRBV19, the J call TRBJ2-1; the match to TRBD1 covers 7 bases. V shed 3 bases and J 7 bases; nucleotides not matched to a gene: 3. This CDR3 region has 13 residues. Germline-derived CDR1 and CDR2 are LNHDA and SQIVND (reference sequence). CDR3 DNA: TGTGCCAGTAGTATGAAGGGGGCGAATGAGCAGTTCTTC. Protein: CASSMKGANEQFF.

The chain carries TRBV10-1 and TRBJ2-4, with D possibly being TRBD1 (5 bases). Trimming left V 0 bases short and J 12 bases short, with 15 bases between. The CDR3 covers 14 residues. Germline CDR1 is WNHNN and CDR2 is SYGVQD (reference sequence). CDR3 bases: TGCGCCAGCAGTGAGTCGATAGGCAGGGTTACTCAGTACTTC. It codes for CASSESIGRVTQYF.

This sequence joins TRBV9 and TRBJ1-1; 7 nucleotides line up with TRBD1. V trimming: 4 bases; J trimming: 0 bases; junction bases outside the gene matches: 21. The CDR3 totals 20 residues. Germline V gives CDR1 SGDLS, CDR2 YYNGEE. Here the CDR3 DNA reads TGTGCCAGCAGCCTAGGCCCTCCATCCGGGGACAGAGGCTTGAACACTGAAGCTTTCTTT. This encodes CASSLGPPSGDRGLNTEAFF.

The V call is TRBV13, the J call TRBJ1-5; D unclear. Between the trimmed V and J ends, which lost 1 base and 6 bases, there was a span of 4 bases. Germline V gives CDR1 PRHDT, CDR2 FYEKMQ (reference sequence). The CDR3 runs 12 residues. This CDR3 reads CASSLEGQPQHF. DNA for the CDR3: TGTGCCAGCAGCTTAGAAGGTCAGCCCCAGCATTTT. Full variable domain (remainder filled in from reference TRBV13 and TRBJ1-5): AAGVIQSPRHLIKEKRETATLKCYPIPRHDTVYWYQQGPGQDPQFLISFYEKMQSDKGSIPDRFSAQQFSDYHSELNMSSLELGDSALYFCASSLEGQPQHFGDGTRLSIL.

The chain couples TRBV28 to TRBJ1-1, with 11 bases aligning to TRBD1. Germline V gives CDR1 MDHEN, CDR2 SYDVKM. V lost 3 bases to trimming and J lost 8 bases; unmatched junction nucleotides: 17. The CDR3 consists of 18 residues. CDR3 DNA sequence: TGTGCCAGCAGTTTCCCCGGACAGGGGGCCTGGCCTACACGGGAAGCTTTCTTT. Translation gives CASSFPGQGAWPTREAFF.

The CDR3 sequence is CASSDWSSGANVLTF. As DNA, the CDR3 is TGTGCCAGCAGTGATTGGAGCTCTGGGGCCAACGTCCTGACTTTC. The chain joins TRBV2 to TRBJ2-6, with D hard to call. The CDR3 covers 15 residues. The ends were cut back, 3 bases at V and 0 bases at J, with 6 bases in the middle. CDR1 and CDR2 (germline): SNHLY, FYNNEI.

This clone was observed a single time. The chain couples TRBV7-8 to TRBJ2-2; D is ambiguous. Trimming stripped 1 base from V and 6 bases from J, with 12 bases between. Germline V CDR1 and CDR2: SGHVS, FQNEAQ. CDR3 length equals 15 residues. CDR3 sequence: CASSLEGVASGELFF. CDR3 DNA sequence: TGTGCCAGCAGCTTAGAGGGTGTTGCCTCCGGGGAGCTGTTTTTT.

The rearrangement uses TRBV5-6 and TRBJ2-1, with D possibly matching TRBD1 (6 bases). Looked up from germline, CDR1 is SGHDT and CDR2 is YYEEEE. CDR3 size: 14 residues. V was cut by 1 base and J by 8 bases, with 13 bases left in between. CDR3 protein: CASSLQQGFDEQFF. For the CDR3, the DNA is TGTGCCAGCAGCTTGCAGCAGGGGTTTGATGAGCAGTTCTTC.

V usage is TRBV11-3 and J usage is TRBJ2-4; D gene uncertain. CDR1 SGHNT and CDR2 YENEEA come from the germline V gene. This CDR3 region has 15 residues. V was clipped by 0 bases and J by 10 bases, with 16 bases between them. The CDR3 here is CASSLDLNRTGIQYF. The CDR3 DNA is TGTGCCAGCAGCTTAGATCTCAACCGGACGGGTATTCAGTACTTC.

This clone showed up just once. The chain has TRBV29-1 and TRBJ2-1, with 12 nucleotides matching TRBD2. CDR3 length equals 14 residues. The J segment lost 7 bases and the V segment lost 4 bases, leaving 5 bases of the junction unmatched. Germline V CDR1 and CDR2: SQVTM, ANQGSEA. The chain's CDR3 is CSVATSGSINEQFF. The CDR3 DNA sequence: TGCAGCGTTGCGACTAGCGGGAGTATAAATGAGCAGTTCTTC.